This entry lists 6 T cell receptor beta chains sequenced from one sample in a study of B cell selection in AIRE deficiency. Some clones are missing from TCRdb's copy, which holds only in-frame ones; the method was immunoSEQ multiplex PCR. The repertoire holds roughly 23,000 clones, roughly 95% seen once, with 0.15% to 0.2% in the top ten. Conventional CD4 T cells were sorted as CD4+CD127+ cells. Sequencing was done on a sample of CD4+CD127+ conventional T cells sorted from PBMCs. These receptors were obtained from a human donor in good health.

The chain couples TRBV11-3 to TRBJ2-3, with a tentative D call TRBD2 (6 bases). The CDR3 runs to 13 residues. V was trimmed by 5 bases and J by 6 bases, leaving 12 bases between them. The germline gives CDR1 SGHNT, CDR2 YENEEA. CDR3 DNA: TGTGCCAGCAGCCCGAGGAGCGGGGATACGCAGTATTTT. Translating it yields CASSPRSGDTQYF.

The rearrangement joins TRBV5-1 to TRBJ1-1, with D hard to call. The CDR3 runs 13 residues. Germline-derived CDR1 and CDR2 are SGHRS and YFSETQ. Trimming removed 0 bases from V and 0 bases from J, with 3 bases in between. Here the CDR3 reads CASSLGLNTEAFF. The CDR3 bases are TGCGCCAGCAGCTTGGGCTTGAACACTGAAGCTTTCTTT.

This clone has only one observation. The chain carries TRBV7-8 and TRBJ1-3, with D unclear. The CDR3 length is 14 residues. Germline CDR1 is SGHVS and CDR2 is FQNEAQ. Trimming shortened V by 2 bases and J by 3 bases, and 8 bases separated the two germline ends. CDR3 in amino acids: CASSLPVYGNTIYF. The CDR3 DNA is TGTGCCAGCAGCTTACCAGTGTATGGAAACACCATATATTTT.

The CDR3 protein is CASSVGLAGGPRTDTQYF. The CDR3 bases are TGTGCCAGCAGCGTAGGGCTAGCGGGGGGACCCCGCACAGATACGCAGTATTTT. J is TRBJ2-3 and V is TRBV9; TRBD2 agrees at 11 bases. Germline CDR1 reads SGDLS; CDR2 reads YYNGEE. The V and J ends lost 0 bases and 1 base, in that order; junction bases with no gene match: 7. The CDR3 covers 18 residues. The full variable domain, with the rest looked up from reference TRBV9 and TRBJ2-3, is DSGVTQTPKHLITATGQRVTLRCSPRSGDLSVYWYQQSLDQGLQFLIQYYNGEERAKGNILERFSAQQFPDLHSELNLSSLELGDSALYFCASSVGLAGGPRTDTQYFGPGTRLTVL.

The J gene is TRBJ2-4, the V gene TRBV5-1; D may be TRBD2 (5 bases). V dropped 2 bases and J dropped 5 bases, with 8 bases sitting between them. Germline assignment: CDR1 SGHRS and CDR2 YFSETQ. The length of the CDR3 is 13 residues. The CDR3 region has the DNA TGCGCCAGCAGCTTTAATAGCGAAAACATTCAGTACTTC. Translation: CASSFNSENIQYF.

Here the CDR3 reads CASSPPGANYGYTF. The CDR3 DNA follows: TGTGCCAGCAGCCCCCCGGGGGCTAACTATGGCTACACCTTC. The chain is built from TRBV28 and TRBJ1-2, with D maybe TRBD1 (5 bases). This CDR3 is built from 14 residues. V dropped 6 bases and J dropped 0 bases, with 11 bases sitting between them. The germline V gene encodes CDR1 MDHEN and CDR2 SYDVKM.